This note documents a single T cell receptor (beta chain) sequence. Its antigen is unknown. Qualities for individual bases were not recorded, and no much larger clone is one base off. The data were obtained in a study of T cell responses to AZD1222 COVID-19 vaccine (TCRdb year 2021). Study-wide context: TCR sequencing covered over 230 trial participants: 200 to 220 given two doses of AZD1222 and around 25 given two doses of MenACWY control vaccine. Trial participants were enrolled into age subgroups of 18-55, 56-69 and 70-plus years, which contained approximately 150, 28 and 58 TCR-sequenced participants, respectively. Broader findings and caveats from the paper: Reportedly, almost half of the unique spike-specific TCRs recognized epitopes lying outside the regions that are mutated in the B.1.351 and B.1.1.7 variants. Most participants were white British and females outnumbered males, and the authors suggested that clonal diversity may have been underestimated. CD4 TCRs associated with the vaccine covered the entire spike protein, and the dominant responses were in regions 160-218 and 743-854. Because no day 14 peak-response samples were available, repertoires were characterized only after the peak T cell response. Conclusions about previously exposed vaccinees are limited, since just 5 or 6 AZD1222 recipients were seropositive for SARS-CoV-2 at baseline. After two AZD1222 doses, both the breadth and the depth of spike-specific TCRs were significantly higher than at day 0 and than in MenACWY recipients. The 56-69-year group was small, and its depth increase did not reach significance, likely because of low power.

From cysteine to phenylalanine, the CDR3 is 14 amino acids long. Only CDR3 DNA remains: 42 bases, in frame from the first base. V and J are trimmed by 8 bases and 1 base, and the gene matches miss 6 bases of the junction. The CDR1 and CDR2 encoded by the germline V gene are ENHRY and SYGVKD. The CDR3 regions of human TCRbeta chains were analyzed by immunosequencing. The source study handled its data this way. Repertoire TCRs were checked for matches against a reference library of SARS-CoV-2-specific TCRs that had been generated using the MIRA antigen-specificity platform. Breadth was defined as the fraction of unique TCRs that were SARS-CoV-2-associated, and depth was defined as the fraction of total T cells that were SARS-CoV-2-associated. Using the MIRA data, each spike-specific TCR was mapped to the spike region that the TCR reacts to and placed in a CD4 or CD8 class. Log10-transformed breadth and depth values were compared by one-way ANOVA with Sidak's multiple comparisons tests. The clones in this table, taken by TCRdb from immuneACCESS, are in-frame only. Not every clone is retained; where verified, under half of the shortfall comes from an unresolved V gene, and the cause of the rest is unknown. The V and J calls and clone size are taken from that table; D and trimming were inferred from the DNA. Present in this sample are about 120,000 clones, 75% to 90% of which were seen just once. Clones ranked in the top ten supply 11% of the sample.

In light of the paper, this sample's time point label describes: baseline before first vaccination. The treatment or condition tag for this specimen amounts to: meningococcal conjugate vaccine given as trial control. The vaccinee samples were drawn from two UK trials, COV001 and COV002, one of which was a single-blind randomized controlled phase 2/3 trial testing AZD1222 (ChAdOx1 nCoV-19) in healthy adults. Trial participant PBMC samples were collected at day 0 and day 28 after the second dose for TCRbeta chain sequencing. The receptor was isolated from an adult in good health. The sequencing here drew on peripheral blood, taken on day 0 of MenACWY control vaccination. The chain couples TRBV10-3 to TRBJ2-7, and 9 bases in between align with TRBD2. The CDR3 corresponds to CAIGGLAGSYEQYF. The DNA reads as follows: TGTGCCATCGGGGGACTAGCAGGGTCCTACGAGCAGTACTTC.